These 15 T cell receptor beta chains were all obtained from the same sample, sequenced in a study of T cell clonotyping in hematopoietic cell transplantation. Clones were sequenced by immunoSEQ multiplex PCR, and TCRdb holds only the in-frame ones, with some missing. Of around 6,200 clones listed, approximately 90% were seen once; the top ten hold roughly 5.7%. Source: peripheral blood mononuclear cells, taken 100 days after allogeneic stem cell transplant. These receptors were obtained from a female patient aged 40-49 years who had an allogeneic stem cell transplant from a related donor, so the T cells may come from the graft donor. Some clones in this sample may be carry-over from other donors' samples.

The chain is built from TRBV11-2 and TRBJ2-7; 12 bases fit TRBD1. V lost 4 bases and J lost 6; bases outside the gene matches: 7. The CDR3 runs to 15 residues. Germline-derived CDR1 and CDR2 are SGHAT and FQNNGV. CDR3 sequence: CASSSLRDRGPEQYF. In DNA, the CDR3 is TGTGCCAGCAGCTCATTACGGGACAGGGGGCCCGAGCAGTACTTC.

The chain carries TRBV21-1 and TRBJ1-2. TRBV21-1 is termed a pseudogene. The CDR3 is 11 amino acids. The CDR3 nucleotides are TGTGCCAGCAGCCGAAGCTATGGCTACACCTTC. It translates to CASSRSYGYTF.

V and J are TRBV2 and TRBJ1-3, with D unresolved. V gave up 9 bases and J gave up 0 bases, with 6 bases separating them. The germline gives CDR1 SNHLY, CDR2 FYNNEI. CDR3 size: 12 residues. CDR3 residues: CARKGSGNTIYF. For the CDR3, the DNA is TGTGCCAGAAAGGGCTCTGGAAACACCATATATTTT.

This clone appeared once. This chain connects TRBV10-3 to TRBJ2-3; D remains ambiguous. The germline CDR1 and CDR2 sequences are ENHRY and SYGVKD. V was trimmed by 2 bases and J by 2 bases, leaving 11 bases between them. The CDR3 consists of 15 residues. DNA for the CDR3: TGTGCCATCAGTGAGGGTGCCTTTAACACAGATACGCAGTATTTT. Its protein is CAISEGAFNTDTQYF.

The chain uses TRBV5-6 and TRBJ1-6, with 8 bases fitting TRBD1. Germline loops: CDR1 SGHDT, CDR2 YYEEEE. The CDR3 covers 16 residues. V was clipped by 0 bases and J by 10 bases; unmatched bases: 9. CDR3 sequence (DNA): TGTGCCAGCAGCTTGGGGCCCGGACAGGGTACCTCACCCCTCCACTTT. Its protein is CASSLGPGQGTSPLHF.

The V gene is TRBV6-5, the J gene TRBJ2-7; maybe TRBD1 (6 bases). The CDR3 is made up of 13 amino acids. Germline V gene sequence: CDR1 MNHEY, CDR2 SVGAGI. V was cut by 6 bases and J by 9 bases, with 18 bases left in between. For the CDR3, the DNA is TGTGCCAGCAGCTCCGACGGGACATCCCTGCAGTACTTC. The encoded protein is CASSSDGTSLQYF.

This clone was seen once. V gene TRBV7-9 combines with J gene TRBJ1-1; D remains unclear. Germline CDR1 SEHNR, CDR2 FQNEAQ (reference sequence). The CDR3 consists of 17 residues. Trimming removed 3 bases from V and 1 base from J, with 18 bases in between. The CDR3 region is CASSFLVGSGANTEAFF. The CDR3 DNA sequence: TGTGCCAGCAGCTTTTTAGTTGGATCGGGCGCGAACACTGAAGCTTTCTTT.

The rearrangement links TRBV10-3 to TRBJ2-2; 9 nucleotides agree with TRBD2. CDR3 length: 18 amino acids. The junction had 11 bases not matched to a gene; V was cut back by 6 bases and J by 0 bases. Germline-derived CDR1 and CDR2 are ENHRY and SYGVKD. The CDR3 sequence is CAIRGSGSSLSNTGELFF. Here the CDR3 DNA reads TGTGCCATCAGAGGTAGCGGGAGTTCTCTCTCGAACACCGGGGAGCTGTTTTTT.

V gene TRBV7-3 combines with J gene TRBJ1-1; possible D gene TRBD1, 5 bases. The ends were cut back, 5 bases at V and 4 bases at J, with 14 bases in the middle. Looked up from germline, CDR1 is SGHTA and CDR2 is FQGTGA. CDR3 length: 14 residues. CDR3 residues: CASSLEEGSTEAFF. For the CDR3, the DNA is TGTGCCAGCAGCCTAGAGGAGGGGAGCACTGAAGCTTTCTTT.

This chain joins TRBV19 and TRBJ2-3; 8 bases line up with TRBD1. The CDR3 covers 16 residues. Trimming removed 5 bases from V and 2 bases from J; junction bases left unmatched: 9. Germline V CDR1 and CDR2: LNHDA, SQIVND (reference sequence). The CDR3 here is CASSRSGTGATDTQYF. Written as DNA, the CDR3 is TGTGCCAGTAGTCGGTCCGGGACAGGAGCCACAGATACGCAGTATTTT.

V usage is TRBV6-5 and J usage is TRBJ2-4; 8 nucleotides align to TRBD1. Germline V CDR1 and CDR2: MNHEY, SVGAGI. CDR3 size: 14 residues. Losses at the gene ends were 4 bases for V and 3 bases for J; bases not matched to a gene: 2. The CDR3 is CASSWDRFKNIQYF. DNA for the CDR3: TGTGCCAGCAGTTGGGACAGGTTCAAAAACATTCAGTACTTC.

In this sample, this clone turned up a few times. J is TRBJ1-5 and V is TRBV28; the D is unclear. Between the trimmed V and J ends, which lost 3 bases and 2 bases, there was a span of 5 bases. The CDR3 covers 13 residues. Germline V gene sequence: CDR1 MDHEN, CDR2 SYDVKM. CDR3 residues: CASSLPGNQPQHF. Here the CDR3 DNA reads TGTGCCAGCAGTTTGCCAGGCAATCAGCCCCAGCATTTT. The variable domain in full, completed from reference TRBV28 and TRBJ1-5, reads DVKVTQSSRYLVKRTGEKVFLECVQDMDHENMFWYRQDPGLGLRLIYFSYDVKMKEKGDIPEGYSVSREKKERFSLILESASTNQTSMYLCASSLPGNQPQHFGDGTRLSIL.

The J gene is TRBJ1-1, the V gene TRBV28; 9 bases are shared with TRBD1. CDR3 size: 14 residues. V dropped 3 bases and J dropped 2; count of bases not matched to a gene: 1. The germline V gene encodes CDR1 MDHEN and CDR2 SYDVKM. The CDR3 protein is CASSLGQGNTEAFF. CDR3 sequence (DNA): TGTGCCAGCAGTTTGGGACAGGGTAACACTGAAGCTTTCTTT.

This clone occurred once. The chain combines TRBV28 with TRBJ1-1; D unresolved. Germline values: CDR1 MDHEN, CDR2 SYDVKM. Trimming stripped 6 bases from V and 8 bases from J, with 16 bases between. CDR3 length: 13 amino acids. The CDR3 DNA is TGTGCCAGCAGCTCAAATATGGGTAGCGAAGCTTTCTTT. Its translation is CASSSNMGSEAFF.

This rearrangement joins TRBV6-6 to TRBJ2-7; TRBD1 or TRBD2 may be the D gene (7 bases each). This CDR3 region has 14 residues. Trimming took 8 bases from V and 10 from J, leaving 24 bases between them. The germline CDR1 and CDR2 sequences are MNHNY and SVGAGI (reference sequence). DNA for the CDR3: TGTGCCAGCTCCAGGGGGGGCACATTCGACGGTCAGTACTTC. Protein product: CASSRGGTFDGQYF.